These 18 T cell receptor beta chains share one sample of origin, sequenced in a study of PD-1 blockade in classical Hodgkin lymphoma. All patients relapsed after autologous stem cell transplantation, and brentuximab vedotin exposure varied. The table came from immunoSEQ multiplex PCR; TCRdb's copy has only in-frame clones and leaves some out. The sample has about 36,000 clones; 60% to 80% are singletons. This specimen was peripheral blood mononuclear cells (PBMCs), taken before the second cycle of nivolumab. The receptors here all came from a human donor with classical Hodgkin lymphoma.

The CDR3 loop is CASSLGQSQETQYF. The CDR3 DNA follows: TGCGCCAGCAGCTTGGGCCAGAGCCAAGAGACCCAGTACTTC. The chain couples TRBV5-1 to TRBJ2-5; no clear D gene. The CDR3 is 14 amino acids. Germline V lookup: CDR1 SGHRS, CDR2 YFSETQ. Between the trimmed V and J ends, which lost 0 bases and 1 base, there was a span of 7 bases.

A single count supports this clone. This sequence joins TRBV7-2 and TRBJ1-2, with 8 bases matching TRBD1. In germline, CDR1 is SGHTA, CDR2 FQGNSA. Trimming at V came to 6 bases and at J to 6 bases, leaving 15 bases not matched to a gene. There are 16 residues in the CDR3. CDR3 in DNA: TGTGCCAGCAGGCCCCCCGGGGGGGACAGGCAGGATGGCTACACCTTC. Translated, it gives CASRPPGGDRQDGYTF.

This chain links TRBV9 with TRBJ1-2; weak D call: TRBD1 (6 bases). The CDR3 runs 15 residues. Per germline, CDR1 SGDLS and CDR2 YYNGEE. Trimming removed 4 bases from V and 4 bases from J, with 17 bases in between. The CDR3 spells CASSPLDGDIYGYTF. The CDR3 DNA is TGTGCCAGCAGCCCACTCGACGGGGACATCTATGGCTACACCTTC.

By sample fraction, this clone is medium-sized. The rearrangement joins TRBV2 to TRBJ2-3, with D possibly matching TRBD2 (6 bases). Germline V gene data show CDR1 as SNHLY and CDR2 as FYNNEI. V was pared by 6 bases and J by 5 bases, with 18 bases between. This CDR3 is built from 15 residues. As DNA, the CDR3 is TGTGCCAGCAGCCTTAGCGGAACCGGCGGAGATACGCAGTATTTT. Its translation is CASSLSGTGGDTQYF. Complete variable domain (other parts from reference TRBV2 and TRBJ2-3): EPEVTQTPSHQVTQMGQEVILRCVPISNHLYFYWYRQILGQKVEFLVSFYNNEISEKSEIFDDQFSVERPDGSNFTLKIRSTKLEDSAMYFCASSLSGTGGDTQYFGPGTRLTVL.

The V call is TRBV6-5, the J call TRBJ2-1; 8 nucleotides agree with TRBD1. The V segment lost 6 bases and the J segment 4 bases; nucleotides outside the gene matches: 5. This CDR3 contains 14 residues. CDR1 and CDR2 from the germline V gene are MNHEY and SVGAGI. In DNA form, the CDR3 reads TGTGCCAGCAGGATGACAGGGGAATACAATGAGCAGTTCTTC. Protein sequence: CASRMTGEYNEQFF.

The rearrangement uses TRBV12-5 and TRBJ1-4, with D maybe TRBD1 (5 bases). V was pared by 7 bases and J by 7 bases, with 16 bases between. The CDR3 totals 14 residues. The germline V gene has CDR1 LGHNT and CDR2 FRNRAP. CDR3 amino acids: CASAPSGGVEKLFF. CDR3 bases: TGTGCTAGTGCCCCTTCCGGGGGGGTTGAAAAACTGTTTTTT.

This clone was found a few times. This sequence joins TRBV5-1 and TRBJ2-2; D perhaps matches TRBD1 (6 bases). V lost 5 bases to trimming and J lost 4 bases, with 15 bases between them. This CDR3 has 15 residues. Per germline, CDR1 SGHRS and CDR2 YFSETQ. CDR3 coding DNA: TGCGCCAGCAGTTTAACAGGGATAAGCACCGGGGAGCTGTTTTTT. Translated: CASSLTGISTGELFF.

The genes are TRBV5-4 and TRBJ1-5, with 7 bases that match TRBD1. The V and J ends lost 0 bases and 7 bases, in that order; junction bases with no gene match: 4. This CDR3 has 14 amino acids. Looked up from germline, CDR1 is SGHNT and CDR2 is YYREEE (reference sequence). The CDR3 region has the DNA TGTGCCAGCAGCTTGGGAGGGGGCCAGCAGCCCCAGCATTTT. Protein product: CASSLGGGQQPQHF.

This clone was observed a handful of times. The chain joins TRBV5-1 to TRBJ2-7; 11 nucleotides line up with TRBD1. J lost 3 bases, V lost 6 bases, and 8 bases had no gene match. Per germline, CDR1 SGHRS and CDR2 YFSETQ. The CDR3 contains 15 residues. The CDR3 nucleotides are TGCGCCAGCACGCGATCGGACAGGGGGCACTACGAGCAGTACTTC. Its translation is CASTRSDRGHYEQYF.

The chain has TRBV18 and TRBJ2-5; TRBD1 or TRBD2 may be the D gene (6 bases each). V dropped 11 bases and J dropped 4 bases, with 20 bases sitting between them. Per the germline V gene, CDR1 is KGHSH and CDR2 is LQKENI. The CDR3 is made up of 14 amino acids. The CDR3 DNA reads TGTGCCTGCAAGGACGGGGGCGGCCGAGAGACCCAGTACTTC. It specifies CACKDGGGRETQYF. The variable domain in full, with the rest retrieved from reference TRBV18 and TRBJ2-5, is NAGVMQNPRHLVRRRGQEARLRCSPMKGHSHVYWYRQLPEEGLKFMVYLQKENIIDESGMPKERFSAEFPKEGPSILRIQQVVRGDSAAYFCACKDGGGRETQYFGPGTRLLVL.

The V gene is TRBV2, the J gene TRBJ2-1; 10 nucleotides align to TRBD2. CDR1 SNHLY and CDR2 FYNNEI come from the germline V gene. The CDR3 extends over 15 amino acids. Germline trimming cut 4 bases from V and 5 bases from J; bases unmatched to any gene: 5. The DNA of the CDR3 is TGTGCCAGCAGTGTCGGACTAGCGGATGACAATGAGCAGTTCTTC. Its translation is CASSVGLADDNEQFF.

For the CDR3, the DNA is TGTGCCAGCAGCTCCCCCTGGGGGGGCGCGGGCTATGGCTACACCTTC. This sequence encodes CASSSPWGGAGYGYTF. The chain links TRBV5-5 to TRBJ1-2; a weak D match, TRBD1 (6 bases). The length of the CDR3 is 16 residues. Trimming took 3 bases from V and 4 from J, leaving 19 bases between them. CDR1 is SGHKS and CDR2 is YYEKEE in the germline V gene (reference sequence).

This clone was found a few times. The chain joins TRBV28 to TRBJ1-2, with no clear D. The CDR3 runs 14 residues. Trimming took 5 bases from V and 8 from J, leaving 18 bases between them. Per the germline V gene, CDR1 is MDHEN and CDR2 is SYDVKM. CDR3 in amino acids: CASSHTSNRVGYTF. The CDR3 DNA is TGTGCCAGCAGTCACACATCCAACAGAGTCGGCTACACCTTC.

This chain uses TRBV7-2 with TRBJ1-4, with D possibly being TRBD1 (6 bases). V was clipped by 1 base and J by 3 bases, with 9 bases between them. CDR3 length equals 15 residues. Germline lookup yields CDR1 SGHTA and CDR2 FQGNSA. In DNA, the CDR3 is TGTGCCAGCAGCTTAGTCAGGGGATCTAATGAAAAACTGTTTTTT. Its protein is CASSLVRGSNEKLFF.

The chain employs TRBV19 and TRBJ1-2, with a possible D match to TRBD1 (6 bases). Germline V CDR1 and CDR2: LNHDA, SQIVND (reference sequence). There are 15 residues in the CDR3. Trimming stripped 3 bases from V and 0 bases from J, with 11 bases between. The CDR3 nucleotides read TGTGCCAGTAGTATCACGACAGGAGCTAACTATGGCTACACCTTC. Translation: CASSITTGANYGYTF. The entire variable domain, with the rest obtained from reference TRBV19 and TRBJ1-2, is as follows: DGGITQSPKYLFRKEGQNVTLSCEQNLNHDAMYWYRQDPGQGLRLIYYSQIVNDFQKGDIAEGYSVSREKKESFPLTVTSAQKNPTAFYLCASSITTGANYGYTFGSGTRLTVV.

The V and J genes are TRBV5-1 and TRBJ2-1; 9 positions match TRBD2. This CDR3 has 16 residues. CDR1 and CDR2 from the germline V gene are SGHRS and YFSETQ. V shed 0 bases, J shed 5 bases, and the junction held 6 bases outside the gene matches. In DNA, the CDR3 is TGCGCCAGCAGCTTGGGTTGCGGGGGGGCTAACAATGAGCAGTTCTTC. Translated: CASSLGCGGANNEQFF.

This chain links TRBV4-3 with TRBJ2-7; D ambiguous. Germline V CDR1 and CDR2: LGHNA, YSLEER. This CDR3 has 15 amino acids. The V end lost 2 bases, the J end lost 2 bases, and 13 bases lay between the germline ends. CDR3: CASSQSATETYEQYF. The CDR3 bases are TGCGCCAGCAGCCAATCTGCGACTGAAACCTACGAGCAGTACTTC.

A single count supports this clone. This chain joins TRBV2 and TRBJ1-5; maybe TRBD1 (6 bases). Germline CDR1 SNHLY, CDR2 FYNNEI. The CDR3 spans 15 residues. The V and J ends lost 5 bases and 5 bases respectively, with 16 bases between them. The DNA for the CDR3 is TGTGCCAGCAGTTTATCCTGGGGGGCTTATCAGCCCCAGCATTTT. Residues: CASSLSWGAYQPQHF.